This paragraph covers one TCR beta chain sequence. This sample stems from a study of long-term antiretroviral therapy in people with HIV. V lost 2 bases and J 9 bases, leaving 6 bases between the germline ends. CDR3 length equals 11 residues. CDR1 SGHDT and CDR2 YYEEEE come from the germline V gene. At survey level, the immunoSEQ assay was run in its v3.0 version. Measured with immunoSEQ multiplex PCR; TCRdb has only the in-frame clones, and not every one. The sample yields some 18,000 clones, around 77% seen once. This chain joins TRBV5-6 and TRBJ2-1; D call uncertain. The source was unsorted PBMCs, collected roughly 2.1 years before starting antiretroviral therapy. This TCR derives from a man between 25 and 39 years old with HIV. The CDR3 loop reads CASSFFSEQFF. In DNA, the CDR3 is TGTGCCAGCAGCTTTTTCAGTGAGCAGTTCTTC.